Below, 30 T cell receptor beta chains from the same sample are listed, as sequenced in a study of blood T cells in healthy people across ages. A sample-barcoded 5' primer and a J-beta primer mix were used in a second PCR of roughly 6 to 11 cycles. TCRdb re-derived calls from the 5' RACE reads in MiXCR, one entry per CDR3 protein. The profile shows over 1,500,000 distinct CDR3 sequences, 30% to 40% of them singletons. The material sequenced was blood. The receptors originated from a human donor in good health.

In DNA form, the CDR3 reads TGTGCCAGCAGTTACACAAGCGGGGTTATATACTACGAGCAGTACTTC. This gives the protein CASSYTSGVIYYEQYF. This chain connects TRBV6-2 or TRBV6-3 to TRBJ2-7, with 7 bases aligning to TRBD2. Germline V gives CDR1 MNHEY, CDR2 SVGEGT. This CDR3 spans 16 amino acids. The V gene end was trimmed by 2 bases and the J gene end by 3 bases; junction bases not matched to a gene: 10.

This clonotype appeared a few times. The chain is built from TRBV27 and TRBJ2-1, with 9 bases that match TRBD2. V lost 2 bases to trimming and J lost 4 bases; unmatched junction nucleotides: 6. The CDR3 extends over 16 amino acids. Per the germline V gene, CDR1 is MNHEY and CDR2 is SMNVEV (reference sequence). As DNA, the CDR3 is TGTGCCAGCAGTTTAGTAGCGGGGGTCCTATACAATGAGCAGTTCTTC. Translating gives CASSLVAGVLYNEQFF.

On this clonotype itself: One junction end disagrees with the germline gene, perhaps due to a read error. The chain employs TRBV12-3 or TRBV12-4 and TRBJ1-2; the D gene is possibly TRBD1 (5 bases). The CDR3 length is 14 residues. CDR3 residues: CASSLGTAHYGYTF. CDR3 nucleotide sequence: TGTGCCAGCAGCTTAGGGACGGCACACTATGGCTACACCTTC.

This clonotype was recorded many times. The chain employs TRBV4-2 and TRBJ2-1; D is perhaps TRBD2 (6 bases). The CDR3 contains 14 residues. Trimming left V 4 bases short and J 11 bases short, with 18 bases between. The germline V gene encodes CDR1 LGHNA and CDR2 YNFKEQ. In nucleotides, the CDR3 is TGTGCCAGCAGCCCAGGAGGGGAGAGTACACAGCAGTTCTTC. Amino acid sequence: CASSPGGESTQQFF.

Concerning this clonotype itself: This could be a read error, since a much larger clone is one nucleotide away. DNA for the CDR3: TGTGCCAGCAGCCTTTCTGTCGGCAGGGCAACCGGGGAGCTGTTTTTT. This sequence encodes CASSLSVGRATGELFF. V gene TRBV7-6 combines with J gene TRBJ2-2, with a possible D match to TRBD1 (5 bases). The germline gives CDR1 SGHVS, CDR2 FNYEAQ. CDR3 length equals 16 residues. With 5 bases removed from V and 5 bases from J, the gap between germline ends came to 18 bases.

This rearrangement joins TRBV4-2 to TRBJ1-2; D is possibly TRBD1 (6 bases). Germline CDR1 and CDR2: LGHNA and YNFKEQ. The V and J ends lost 1 base and 3 bases respectively, with 9 bases between them. This CDR3 has 14 amino acids. The CDR3, as DNA: TGTGCCAGCAGCCAAGTGGCAGGGGACTATGGCTACACCTTC. Amino acid sequence: CASSQVAGDYGYTF.

The sample holds a few counts of this clonotype. The chain is built from TRBV29-1 and TRBJ1-4; D possibly corresponds to TRBD1 (5 bases). Germline V gene data show CDR1 as SQVTM and CDR2 as ANQGSEA. This CDR3 is 13 amino acids long. V was shortened by 3 bases and J by 8 bases, with 13 bases between the two germline ends. CDR3 bases: TGCAGCGTTGAGGCCCAGGGTGGGGAAAAACTGTTTTTT. It codes for CSVEAQGGEKLFF.

There are a few counts of this clonotype. This chain joins TRBV7-2 and TRBJ2-1; the D is unclear. The CDR3 sequence is 14 residues long. Trimming took off 7 bases at V and 0 bases at J, with 10 bases between the two ends. Germline lookup yields CDR1 SGHTA and CDR2 FQGNSA. The CDR3 nucleotides are TGTGCCAGCATCGGGTTTAACTCCTACAATGAGCAGTTCTTC. Its protein product is CASIGFNSYNEQFF.

This rearrangement joins TRBV6-2 or TRBV6-3 to TRBJ2-1; the match to TRBD2 covers 11 bases. Germline V gene lookup returns CDR1 MNHEY and CDR2 SVGEGT. This CDR3 is 16 amino acids long. The J segment lost 4 bases and the V segment lost 2 bases, leaving 4 bases of the junction unmatched. The CDR3 region is CASSYPSGGLYNEQFF. In DNA form, the CDR3 reads TGTGCCAGCAGTTACCCTAGCGGGGGGTTATACAATGAGCAGTTCTTC.

The chain couples TRBV3-1 to TRBJ1-2; perhaps TRBD1 as D (5 bases). Germline V gene data show CDR1 as LGHDT and CDR2 as YNNKEL (reference sequence). Trimming took 2 bases from V and 8 from J, leaving 21 bases between them. The CDR3 spans 16 residues. The CDR3 here is CASSQWDSSTVQGYTF. Written as DNA, the CDR3 is TGTGCCAGCAGCCAATGGGACTCAAGTACGGTACAAGGCTACACCTTC.

The chain couples TRBV29-1 to TRBJ1-1; 7 nucleotides match TRBD1. The CDR3 is 14 amino acids. Germline CDR1 and CDR2: SQVTM and ANQGSEA. Trimming took 5 bases from V and 0 from J; bases not matched to a gene: 6. In DNA, the CDR3 is TGCAGCGTTCTAGGGGGCCCCATGAACACTGAAGCTTTCTTT. This sequence encodes CSVLGGPMNTEAFF.

In regard to this clonotype: One end of the junction fails to match germline, which may point to a read error. The chain carries TRBV28 and TRBJ1-5; D unclear. The CDR3 runs 15 residues. Germline V gives CDR1 MDHEN, CDR2 SYDVKM. The CDR3 sequence is CASSLMSGRGQPQHF. CDR3 DNA sequence: TGCGCCAGCAGTCTTATGAGCGGTAGAGGACAGCCCCAGCATTTT.

This clonotype was seen more than once but under ten times. J is TRBJ2-1 and V is TRBV5-5; D is possibly TRBD2 (7 bases). Between the trimmed V and J ends, which lost 3 bases and 10 bases, there was a span of 17 bases. Germline CDR1 and CDR2: SGHKS and YYEKEE (reference sequence). This CDR3 is built from 14 residues. CDR3 coding DNA: TGTGCCAGCAGCTCCTTGGGGGGGGGGCAAGAGCAGTTCTTC. Translation gives CASSSLGGGQEQFF. Together with reference TRBV5-5 and TRBJ2-1, the CDR3 gives the full variable domain: DAGVTQSPTHLIKTRGQQVTLRCSPISGHKSVSWYQQVLGQGPQFIFQYYEKEERGRGNFPDRFSARQFPNYSSELNVNALLLGDSALYLCASSSLGGGQEQFFGPGTRLTVL.

The chain uses TRBV6-5 and TRBJ2-5; no clear D. The germline V gene has CDR1 MNHEY and CDR2 SVGAGI. The CDR3 is 14 residues long. The V end was cut by 0 bases, the J end by 2 bases, with 7 bases between. The CDR3 sequence: CASSYSPWQETQYF. DNA for the CDR3: TGTGCCAGCAGTTACTCTCCCTGGCAAGAGACCCAGTACTTC.

This clonotype appeared a few times. The chain combines TRBV4-3 with TRBJ2-1, with D uncertain. Germline values: CDR1 LGHNA, CDR2 YSLEER. The CDR3 sequence is 14 residues long. V was trimmed by 4 bases and J by 9 bases, leaving 16 bases between them. Here the CDR3 DNA reads TGCGCCAGCAGCCGAGATGGCGGCACCCTTGAGCAGTTCTTC. Translating it yields CASSRDGGTLEQFF.

In this sample, this clonotype turned up a few times. The V gene is TRBV20-1, the J gene TRBJ2-3; the match to TRBD2 covers 9 bases. With V trimmed by 6 bases and J by 3 bases, 7 bases remained unmatched. Germline CDR1 reads DFQATT; CDR2 reads SNEGSKA (reference sequence). The CDR3 consists of 14 residues. CDR3 DNA: TGCAGTGCCGAGAGGGGACTAGCTACAGATACGCAGTATTTT. Residues: CSAERGLATDTQYF.

The table lists this clonotype with a few counts. The chain links TRBV9 to TRBJ1-2; 7 nucleotides align to TRBD1. J lost 4 bases, V lost 0 bases, and 6 bases had no gene match. This CDR3 contains 15 residues. The germline CDR1 and CDR2 sequences are SGDLS and YYNGEE. DNA of the CDR3: TGTGCCAGCAGCGTAGGTCGACAGGGAGGCTATGGCTACACCTTC. It codes for CASSVGRQGGYGYTF.

The DNA of the CDR3 is TGTGCCAGCAGCTTAGCTCTAGACAGGGAATCCACTGAAGCTTTCTTT. Protein sequence: CASSLALDRESTEAFF. The gene calls are TRBV7-9 and TRBJ1-1, with 7 bases lining up with TRBD1. The trim removed 0 bases at V and 4 bases at J, leaving 8 bases unmatched. CDR1 and CDR2 from the germline V gene are SEHNR and FQNEAQ (reference sequence). The CDR3 has 16 amino acids.

The chain links TRBV15 to TRBJ2-1, with 10 nucleotides matching TRBD2. This CDR3 is 18 amino acids long. Germline loops: CDR1 LNHNV, CDR2 YYDKDF (reference sequence). Trimming cost V 0 bases and J 9 bases; bases outside gene matches: 14. CDR3 in DNA: TGTGCCACCAGCAGAGATATTCTTGAAGCGGGGGGGCTCGGTGAGCAGTTCTTC. Its protein product is CATSRDILEAGGLGEQFF.

The chain has TRBV18 and TRBJ1-1; 11 bases fit TRBD1. The CDR3 extends over 13 amino acids. V shed 4 bases and J 11 bases; nucleotides not matched to a gene: 6. Germline assignment: CDR1 KGHSH and CDR2 LQKENI. CDR3 in DNA: TGTGCCAGCTCACAAGGGACAGGGGGTGCGGCTTTCTTT. It yields the protein CASSQGTGGAAFF.

This clonotype appeared a few times. This chain uses TRBV24-1 with TRBJ2-5, with D maybe TRBD2 (5 bases). Trimming shortened V by 2 bases and J by 5 bases, and 11 bases separated the two germline ends. The germline V gene encodes CDR1 KGHDR and CDR2 SFDVKD. The length of the CDR3 is 14 residues. CDR3 in amino acids: CATSDSGLGETQYF. The CDR3 nucleotides are TGTGCCACCAGTGATTCGGGGTTAGGGGAGACCCAGTACTTC.

This clonotype was counted between two and nine times. The chain is built from TRBV20-1 and TRBJ2-2; TRBD2 is a possible D gene (7 bases). CDR1 and CDR2 from the germline V gene are DFQATT and SNEGSKA (reference sequence). There are 15 residues in the CDR3. V was trimmed by 3 bases and J by 3 bases, leaving 14 bases between them. The CDR3 spells CSARRGGTDTGELFF. CDR3 bases: TGCAGTGCTAGGAGGGGGGGTACGGACACCGGGGAGCTGTTTTTT.

V and J are TRBV12-3 or TRBV12-4 and TRBJ1-1, with D unresolved. The V gene lost 6 bases and the J gene lost 8 bases, with 16 bases spanning the gap. This CDR3 is 13 amino acids long. The CDR3, as DNA: TGTGCCAGCAGCACCCATCTATCGGGAGAAGCTTTCTTT. Protein sequence: CASSTHLSGEAFF.

A few counts support this clonotype. The chain uses TRBV20-1 and TRBJ1-1; 12 bases are shared with TRBD1. The CDR3 extends over 17 amino acids. Germline CDR1 DFQATT, CDR2 SNEGSKA (reference sequence). The ends lost 1 base at V and 1 base at J; junction bases unmatched: 7. The CDR3 coding sequence is TGCAGTGCTAGAGCCCTGGGACAGGGGGCCCCGAACACTGAAGCTTTCTTT. Its translation: CSARALGQGAPNTEAFF.

The chain carries TRBV4-3 and TRBJ2-3; no definite D call. The CDR3 contains 14 residues. Germline V lookup: CDR1 LGHNA, CDR2 YSLEER. Between the trimmed V and J ends, which lost 4 bases and 3 bases, there was a span of 11 bases. CDR3 in amino acids: CASSRTYGTDTQYF. The CDR3 nucleotides are TGCGCCAGCAGCCGAACGTACGGAACAGATACGCAGTATTTT.

The chain has TRBV7-9 and TRBJ2-1; 8 bases are a match to TRBD1. Germline CDR1 is SEHNR and CDR2 is FQNEAQ (reference sequence). CDR3 size: 15 residues. With V trimmed by 0 bases and J by 5 bases, 3 bases remained unmatched. The CDR3 protein is CASSLAQDRDNEQFF. CDR3 nucleotides: TGTGCCAGCAGCTTAGCCCAGGACAGGGACAATGAGCAGTTCTTC.

This chain uses TRBV6-4 with TRBJ2-3; 11 bases match TRBD2. The germline V gene encodes CDR1 MRHNA and CDR2 SNTAGT. V was clipped by 4 bases and J by 6 bases; unmatched bases: 9. The CDR3 extends over 16 amino acids. Here the CDR3 DNA reads TGTGCCAGCAGTGCCGGGACTAGCGGATCAAGCGATACGCAGTATTTT. Translation: CASSAGTSGSSDTQYF.

This chain joins TRBV4-2 and TRBJ2-7; D gene ambiguous. The CDR3 runs to 15 residues. The V end lost 1 base, the J end lost 0 bases, and 10 bases lay between the germline ends. Germline lookup yields CDR1 LGHNA and CDR2 YNFKEQ. The CDR3 reads CASSQASRPSYEQYF. For the CDR3, the DNA is TGTGCCAGCAGCCAAGCCTCGCGACCCTCCTACGAGCAGTACTTC.

The gene calls are TRBV4-2 and TRBJ1-2; D may be TRBD1 (6 bases). This CDR3 comprises 15 residues. The V end lost 5 bases, the J end lost 5 bases, and 18 bases lay between the germline ends. Germline V lookup: CDR1 LGHNA, CDR2 YNFKEQ. DNA of the CDR3: TGTGCCAGCAGCTCCTGGGACACCTTCTTTTATGGCTACACCTTC. Translation: CASSSWDTFFYGYTF.

This clonotype was seen a few times. The chain combines TRBV4-3 with TRBJ1-2, with 8 positions matching TRBD1. CDR1 and CDR2 from the germline V gene are LGHNA and YSLEER. Trimming removed 3 bases from V and 6 bases from J; junction bases left unmatched: 9. This CDR3 region has 15 residues. This CDR3 is CASSHPGQVVDGYTF. In DNA form, the CDR3 reads TGCGCCAGCAGCCATCCGGGACAGGTTGTGGATGGCTACACCTTC.